These 27 T cell receptor beta chains share one sample of origin, sequenced in a study of Ad26.COV2.S vaccination and SARS-CoV-2 variants. Treatment described: about 20 received Ad26.COV2.S at low or high dose, single or two shots; roughly 5 received placebo; per-sample allocation not given. Specimen acquisition occurred on day 63 following the initial vaccine or placebo injection. Profiled with immunoSEQ multiplex PCR; TCRdb holds only in-frame clones, not every one. The sample carries 440,000 or so clones, about 90% recorded once. The source was peripheral blood, collected in a trial of Ad26.COV2.S vaccine versus placebo. These receptors were collected from a person aged 18 to 65 who received the Ad26.COV2.S COVID-19 vaccine or a placebo.

The CDR3 DNA reads as TGTGCCAGCAGCCAAGATCCCGGGGCTACTAATGAAAAACTGTTTTTT. It is translated as CASSQDPGATNEKLFF. This sequence joins TRBV3-1 (or the pseudogene TRBV3-2) and TRBJ1-4; possibly TRBD1 for D (5 bases). Germline values: CDR1 LGHDT, CDR2 YNNKEL (reference sequence). The CDR3 consists of 16 residues. Between the trimmed V and J ends, which lost 0 bases and 2 bases, there was a span of 10 bases.

The V gene is TRBV11-2, the J gene TRBJ1-2; no firm D call. V was shortened by 5 bases and J by 4 bases, with 14 bases between the two germline ends. The CDR3 sequence is 14 residues long. The germline gives CDR1 SGHAT, CDR2 FQNNGV. The CDR3 nucleotides are TGTGCCAGCAGCCTTGACGACGGCCTCTATGGCTACACCTTC. This encodes CASSLDDGLYGYTF.

This clone was found once. The V gene is TRBV19, the J gene TRBJ1-2; 7 bases match TRBD1. The CDR3 sequence is 16 residues long. Germline V CDR1 and CDR2: LNHDA, SQIVND (reference sequence). After removal of 6 bases from V and 2 bases from J, the junction contained 12 bases not matched to a gene. The CDR3: CASSRPGTATNYGYTF. The CDR3 nucleotides are TGTGCCAGTAGCCGGCCCGGGACAGCCACAAACTATGGCTACACCTTC. Filled out from reference TRBV19 and TRBJ1-2, the complete variable domain reads DGGITQSPKYLFRKEGQNVTLSCEQNLNHDAMYWYRQDPGQGLRLIYYSQIVNDFQKGDIAEGYSVSREKKESFPLTVTSAQKNPTAFYLCASSRPGTATNYGYTFGSGTRLTVV.

J is TRBJ1-1 and V is TRBV18, with D possibly matching TRBD1 (5 bases). The CDR3 runs 14 residues. Germline V gene sequence: CDR1 KGHSH, CDR2 LQKENI. Trimming left V 3 bases short and J 7 bases short, with 15 bases between. CDR3 region: CASSPPSRQIEAFF. In nucleotides, the CDR3 is TGTGCCAGCTCACCTCCGTCCAGACAGATTGAAGCTTTCTTT.

The chain has TRBV7-9 and TRBJ1-3; tentative D call: TRBD1 (5 bases). The CDR3 runs to 17 residues. Trimming shortened V by 2 bases and J by 1 base, and 15 bases separated the two germline ends. CDR1 is SEHNR and CDR2 is FQNEAQ in the germline V gene (reference sequence). This chain's CDR3 is CASSLLRDRISGNTIYF. The CDR3 DNA reads as TGTGCCAGCAGCTTACTTCGCGACAGAATATCTGGAAACACCATATATTTT.

V is TRBV14 and J is TRBJ2-5; a weak D match, TRBD2 (6 bases). V was pared by 2 bases and J by 10 bases, with 17 bases between. Per germline, CDR1 SGHDN and CDR2 FVKESK. CDR3 size: 14 residues. CDR3 coding DNA: TGTGCCAGCAGCCAACTGGTCAGGCGGGAAATCCAGTACTTC. Protein sequence: CASSQLVRREIQYF.

The chain joins TRBV5-6 to TRBJ1-6; no reliable D call. This CDR3 has 15 amino acids. With 0 bases removed from V and 7 bases from J, the gap between germline ends came to 11 bases. Germline V CDR1 and CDR2: SGHDT, YYEEEE. The CDR3 protein is CASSLEPAENSPLHF. As DNA, the CDR3 is TGTGCCAGCAGCTTGGAGCCGGCGGAGAATTCACCCCTCCACTTT.

The chain uses TRBV5-1 and TRBJ2-5; no clear D gene. This CDR3 spans 13 amino acids. The germline V gene has CDR1 SGHRS and CDR2 YFSETQ. Between the trimmed V and J ends, which lost 3 bases and 4 bases, there was a span of 10 bases. The CDR3 region has the DNA TGCGCCAGCAGCTCCAGGCGTGGAGAGACCCAGTACTTC. It yields the protein CASSSRRGETQYF.

CDR3 protein: CASSLEAGPWDTEAFF. The CDR3 DNA follows: TGCGCCAGCAGCTTGGAGGCAGGCCCCTGGGACACTGAAGCTTTCTTT. The rearrangement uses TRBV5-1 and TRBJ1-1; no clear D gene. This CDR3 has 16 amino acids. Deletions cut 0 bases from V and 3 bases from J, with 15 bases between. Germline V gives CDR1 SGHRS, CDR2 YFSETQ.

The chain is built from TRBV10-2 and TRBJ2-5, with 7 bases identical to TRBD2. After removal of 10 bases from V and 2 bases from J, the junction contained 1 base not matched to a gene. Germline V gene sequence: CDR1 WSHSY, CDR2 SAAADI. The CDR3 length is 11 residues. Here the CDR3 reads CATGGQETQYF. CDR3 in DNA: TGCGCCACCGGGGGGCAAGAGACCCAGTACTTC.

V gene TRBV11-3 combines with J gene TRBJ1-1; 8 bases line up with TRBD1. This CDR3 region has 17 residues. The J segment lost 3 bases and the V segment lost 6 bases, leaving 15 bases of the junction unmatched. Germline V gene sequence: CDR1 SGHNT, CDR2 YENEEA. The CDR3 is CASSLDRGGGRDTEAFF. The CDR3 region has the DNA TGTGCCAGCAGTCTAGACAGGGGAGGGGGACGGGACACTGAAGCTTTCTTT.

This clone came up once. V is TRBV10-3 and J is TRBJ1-3; 9 bases are a match to TRBD1. CDR1 is ENHRY, CDR2 SYGVKD, per germline. CDR3 length: 14 residues. J lost 8 bases, V lost 5 bases, and 7 bases had no gene match. CDR3 protein: CAISITGGADTIYF. The CDR3 DNA sequence: TGTGCCATCAGTATCACAGGGGGCGCGGACACCATATATTTT.

The rearrangement uses TRBV5-1 and TRBJ2-4; 8 bases are shared with TRBD1. Trimming cost V 4 bases and J 9 bases; bases outside gene matches: 12. CDR3 size: 15 residues. CDR1 is SGHRS and CDR2 is YFSETQ in the germline V gene. CDR3 loop: CASSPTPTQGGIQYF. The CDR3 region has the DNA TGCGCCAGCAGCCCAACTCCTACACAGGGGGGCATTCAGTACTTC.

The V and J genes are TRBV3-1 (or the pseudogene TRBV3-2) and TRBJ2-1; 7 bases are shared with TRBD2. The CDR3 covers 16 residues. Germline CDR1 and CDR2: LGHDT and YNNKEL (reference sequence). The V gene end was trimmed by 1 base and the J gene end by 8 bases; junction bases not matched to a gene: 11. The CDR3 reads CASSQVWASGDHEQFF. The CDR3 DNA sequence: TGTGCCAGCAGCCAAGTGTGGGCAAGCGGGGACCATGAGCAGTTCTTC.

This clone has a single count. The chain has TRBV19 and TRBJ2-7, with 13 bases lining up with TRBD2. The J segment lost 2 bases and the V segment lost 4 bases, leaving 8 bases of the junction unmatched. This CDR3 comprises 17 residues. CDR1 and CDR2 (germline): LNHDA, SQIVND (reference sequence). The CDR3 region has the DNA TGTGCCAGTAGTAACCCTCGGACTAGCGGGGGCCCCTACGAGCAGTACTTC. Protein product: CASSNPRTSGGPYEQYF.

V gene TRBV29-1 combines with J gene TRBJ2-5; 11 positions match TRBD1. There are 14 residues in the CDR3. Unmatched junction bases numbered 6, after V lost 4 bases and J lost 5 bases. Germline values: CDR1 SQVTM, CDR2 ANQGSEA. DNA of the CDR3: TGCAGCGTTGTACGGACAGGGGGCGAGGAGACCCAGTACTTC. Translated, it gives CSVVRTGGEETQYF.

The CDR3 loop reads CASSFVPGHEQYF. Written as DNA, the CDR3 is TGTGCCAGCAGCTTTGTACCGGGTCACGAGCAGTACTTC. The J gene is TRBJ2-7, the V gene TRBV7-2, with D hard to call. CDR1 SGHTA and CDR2 FQGNSA come from the germline V gene. CDR3 length: 13 amino acids. Trimming took off 3 bases at V and 5 bases at J, with 11 bases between the two ends. Based on the CDR3 plus reference TRBV7-2 and TRBJ2-7, the full variable domain is GAGVSQSPSNKVTEKGKDVELRCDPISGHTALYWYRQSLGQGLEFLIYFQGNSAPDKSGLPSDRFSAERTGGSVSTLTIQRTQQEDSAVYLCASSFVPGHEQYFGPGTRLTVT.

The V gene is TRBV29-1, the J gene TRBJ2-2; 7 bases are shared with TRBD1. V gave up 2 bases and J gave up 3 bases; unmatched junction bases: 6. Germline V CDR1 and CDR2: SQVTM, ANQGSEA. This CDR3 has 15 amino acids. CDR3 nucleotides: TGCAGCGTTGAAACAGGGGACGACGACACCGGGGAGCTGTTTTTT. Its protein product is CSVETGDDDTGELFF.

The rearrangement joins TRBV9 to TRBJ1-1; no firm D call. V shed 0 bases and J shed 2 bases, with 8 bases lying between them. CDR3 length equals 14 residues. Germline assignment: CDR1 SGDLS and CDR2 YYNGEE. The CDR3 sequence: CASSVGVKNTEAFF. CDR3 nucleotides: TGTGCCAGCAGCGTAGGGGTGAAAAACACTGAAGCTTTCTTT.

The chain uses TRBV7-2 and TRBJ1-5; a possible D gene is TRBD1 (5 bases). With 1 base removed from V and 4 bases from J, the gap between germline ends came to 11 bases. The CDR3 covers 15 residues. The germline V gene encodes CDR1 SGHTA and CDR2 FQGNSA. CDR3 nucleotide sequence: TGTGCCAGCAGCTTAGGCCAGGGCGTAAATCAGCCCCAGCATTTT. Its translation: CASSLGQGVNQPQHF.

J is TRBJ1-2 and V is TRBV2; 7 bases align to TRBD1. Germline V gene lookup returns CDR1 SNHLY and CDR2 FYNNEI. The V gene end was trimmed by 5 bases and the J gene end by 0 bases; junction bases not matched to a gene: 3. The CDR3 is made up of 14 amino acids. The CDR3 sequence is CASSRQGSNYGYTF. The CDR3 coding sequence is TGTGCCAGCAGTAGACAGGGATCTAACTATGGCTACACCTTC.

The chain recombines TRBV4-1 with TRBJ2-2; TRBD1 matches at 11 bases. The V and J ends lost 3 bases and 4 bases, in that order; junction bases with no gene match: 7. This CDR3 spans 17 amino acids. Germline CDR1 MGHRA, CDR2 YSYEKL. The CDR3 DNA reads TGCGCCAGCAGCCAGGGTGGACAGGGGGCCGTCACCGGGGAGCTGTTTTTT. It translates to CASSQGGQGAVTGELFF.

The V gene is TRBV15, the J gene TRBJ2-6; TRBD2 aligns across 10 bases. The CDR3 extends over 19 amino acids. Germline V gene lookup returns CDR1 LNHNV and CDR2 YYDKDF (reference sequence). V dropped 6 bases and J dropped 1; count of bases not matched to a gene: 12. The CDR3 nucleotides are TGTGCCACCAGTGGTATTATGAGCGGGGGGGATTCTGGGGCCAACGTCCTGACTTTC. Translating gives CATSGIMSGGDSGANVLTF.

The chain joins TRBV18 to TRBJ1-1; D remains unclear. Germline CDR1 KGHSH, CDR2 LQKENI. CDR3 length: 13 amino acids. V lost 0 bases to trimming and J lost 8 bases, with 10 bases between them. The CDR3 here is CASSPPAGIEAFF. The CDR3 coding sequence is TGTGCCAGCTCACCACCGGCGGGTATCGAAGCTTTCTTT.

This chain uses TRBV28 with TRBJ2-6; D not certain. The V gene's germline CDR1 is MDHEN and CDR2 SYDVKM. The CDR3 totals 15 residues. V lost 3 bases and J 0 bases, leaving 6 bases between the germline ends. The CDR3 sequence: CASSFASSGANVLTF. In nucleotides, the CDR3 is TGTGCCAGCAGTTTTGCGAGCTCTGGGGCCAACGTCCTGACTTTC.

This rearrangement joins TRBV6-2 or TRBV6-3 to TRBJ2-1; 10 bases align to TRBD2. The germline gives CDR1 MNHEY, CDR2 SVGEGT. The CDR3 contains 16 residues. Trimming took 1 base from V and 5 from J; bases not matched to a gene: 5. CDR3 sequence reads: CASSYWVAGGHNEQFF. In DNA, the CDR3 is TGTGCCAGCAGTTACTGGGTAGCGGGGGGACACAATGAGCAGTTCTTC.

This rearrangement joins TRBV9 to TRBJ1-3; D possibly corresponds to TRBD1 (5 bases). CDR1 is SGDLS, CDR2 YYNGEE, per germline. The CDR3 extends over 12 amino acids. Trimming shortened V by 1 base and J by 8 bases, and 7 bases separated the two germline ends. As DNA, the CDR3 is TGTGCCAGCAGCGTACAGGGAGACACCATATATTTT. This codes for CASSVQGDTIYF. Full variable domain (rest looked up from reference TRBV9 and TRBJ1-3): DSGVTQTPKHLITATGQRVTLRCSPRSGDLSVYWYQQSLDQGLQFLIQYYNGEERAKGNILERFSAQQFPDLHSELNLSSLELGDSALYFCASSVQGDTIYFGEGSWLTVV.